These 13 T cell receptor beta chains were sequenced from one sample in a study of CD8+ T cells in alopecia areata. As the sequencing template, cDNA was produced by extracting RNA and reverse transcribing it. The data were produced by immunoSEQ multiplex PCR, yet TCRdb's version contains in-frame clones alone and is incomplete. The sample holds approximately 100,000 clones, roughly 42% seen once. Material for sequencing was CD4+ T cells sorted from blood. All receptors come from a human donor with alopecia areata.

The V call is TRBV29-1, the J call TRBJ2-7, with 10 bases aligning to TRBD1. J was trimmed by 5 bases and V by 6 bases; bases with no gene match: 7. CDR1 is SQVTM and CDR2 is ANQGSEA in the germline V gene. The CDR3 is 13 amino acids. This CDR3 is CSVGQGVWDEQYF. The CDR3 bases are TGCAGCGTCGGACAGGGGGTTTGGGACGAGCAGTACTTC.

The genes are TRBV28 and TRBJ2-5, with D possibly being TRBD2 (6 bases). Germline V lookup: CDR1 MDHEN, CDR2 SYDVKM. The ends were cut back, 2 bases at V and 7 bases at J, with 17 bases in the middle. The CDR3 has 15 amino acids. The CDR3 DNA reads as TGTGCCAGCAGTTTAGTACGAGTTGTGGAGGGGACCCAGTACTTC. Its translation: CASSLVRVVEGTQYF. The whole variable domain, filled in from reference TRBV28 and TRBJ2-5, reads DVKVTQSSRYLVKRTGEKVFLECVQDMDHENMFWYRQDPGLGLRLIYFSYDVKMKEKGDIPEGYSVSREKKERFSLILESASTNQTSMYLCASSLVRVVEGTQYFGPGTRLLVL.

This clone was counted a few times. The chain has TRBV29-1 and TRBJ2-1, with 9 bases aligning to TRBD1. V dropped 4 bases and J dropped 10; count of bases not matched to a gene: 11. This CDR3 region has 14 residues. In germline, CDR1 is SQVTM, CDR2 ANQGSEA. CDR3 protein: CSVARDRASREQFF. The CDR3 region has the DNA TGCAGCGTTGCGAGGGACAGGGCTTCGCGCGAGCAGTTCTTC.

The CDR3 is CAWSVGGVGAGYTF. Written as DNA, the CDR3 is TGTGCCTGGAGTGTGGGGGGCGTCGGGGCTGGCTACACCTTC. The chain links TRBV30 to TRBJ1-2; perhaps TRBD1 as D (6 bases). Between the trimmed V and J ends, which lost 0 bases and 7 bases, there was a span of 15 bases. The germline CDR1 and CDR2 sequences are GTSNPN and SVGIG (reference sequence). The CDR3 is 14 amino acids.

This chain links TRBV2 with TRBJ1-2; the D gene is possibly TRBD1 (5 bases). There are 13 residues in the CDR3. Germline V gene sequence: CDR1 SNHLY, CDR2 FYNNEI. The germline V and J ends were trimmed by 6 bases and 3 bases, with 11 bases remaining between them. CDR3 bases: TGTGCCAGCAGCCACGGGGGGGACTATGGCTACACCTTC. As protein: CASSHGGDYGYTF.

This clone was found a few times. CDR3 residues: CSVGWGTDQPQHF. The CDR3 nucleotides are TGCAGCGTTGGATGGGGTACGGATCAGCCCCAGCATTTT. The V gene is TRBV29-1, the J gene TRBJ1-5; D unresolved. Germline CDR1 SQVTM, CDR2 ANQGSEA. This CDR3 has 13 residues. Trimming removed 4 bases at V and 5 bases at J, with 12 bases between.

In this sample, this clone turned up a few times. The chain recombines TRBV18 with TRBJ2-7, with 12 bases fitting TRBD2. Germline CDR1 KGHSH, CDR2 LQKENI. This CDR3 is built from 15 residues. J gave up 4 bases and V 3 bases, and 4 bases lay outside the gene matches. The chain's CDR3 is CASSPRTSGDYEQYF. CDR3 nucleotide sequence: TGTGCCAGCTCACCCAGGACTAGCGGGGATTACGAGCAGTACTTC.

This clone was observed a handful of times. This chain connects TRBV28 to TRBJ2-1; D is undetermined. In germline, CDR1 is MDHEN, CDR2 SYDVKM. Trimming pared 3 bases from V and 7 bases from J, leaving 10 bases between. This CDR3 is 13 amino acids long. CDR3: CASSFRLGNEQFF. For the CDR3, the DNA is TGTGCCAGCAGTTTCAGACTGGGAAATGAGCAGTTCTTC.

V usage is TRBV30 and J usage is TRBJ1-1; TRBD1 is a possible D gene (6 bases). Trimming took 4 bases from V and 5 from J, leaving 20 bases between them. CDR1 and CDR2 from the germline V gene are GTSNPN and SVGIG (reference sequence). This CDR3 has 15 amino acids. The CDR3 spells CAWNLEQGRMTEAFF. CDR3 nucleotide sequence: TGTGCCTGGAACCTCGAACAGGGTCGCATGACTGAAGCTTTCTTT. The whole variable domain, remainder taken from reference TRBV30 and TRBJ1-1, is SQTIHQWPATLVQPVGSPLSLECTVEGTSNPNLYWYRQAAGRGLQLLFYSVGIGQISSEVPQNLSASRPQDRQFILSSKKLLLSDSGFYLCAWNLEQGRMTEAFFGQGTRLTVV.

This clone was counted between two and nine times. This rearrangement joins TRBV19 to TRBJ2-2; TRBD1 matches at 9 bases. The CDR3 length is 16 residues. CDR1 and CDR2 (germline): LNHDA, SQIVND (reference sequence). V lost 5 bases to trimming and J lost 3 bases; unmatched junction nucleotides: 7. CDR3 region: CASSRRDREDTGELFF. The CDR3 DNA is TGTGCCAGTAGTCGCCGGGACAGGGAAGACACCGGGGAGCTGTTTTTT.

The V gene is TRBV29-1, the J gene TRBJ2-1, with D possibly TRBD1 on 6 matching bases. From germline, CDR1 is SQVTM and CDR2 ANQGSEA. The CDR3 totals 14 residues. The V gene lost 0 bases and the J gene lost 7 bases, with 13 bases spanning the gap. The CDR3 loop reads CSVEDSAGVNEQFF. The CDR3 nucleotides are TGCAGCGTTGAAGATTCGGCAGGGGTTAATGAGCAGTTCTTC.

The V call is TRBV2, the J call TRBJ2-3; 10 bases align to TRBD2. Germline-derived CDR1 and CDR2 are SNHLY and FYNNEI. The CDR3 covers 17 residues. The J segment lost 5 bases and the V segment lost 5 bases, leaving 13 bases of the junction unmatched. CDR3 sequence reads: CASSFPELAGTGDTQYF. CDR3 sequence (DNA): TGTGCCAGCAGTTTCCCAGAACTAGCGGGGACCGGAGATACGCAGTATTTT.

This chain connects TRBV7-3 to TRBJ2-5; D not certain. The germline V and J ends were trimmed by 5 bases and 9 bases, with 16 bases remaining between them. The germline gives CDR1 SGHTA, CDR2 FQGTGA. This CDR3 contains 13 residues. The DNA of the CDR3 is TGTGCCAGCAGCCCCCCCGGATTATGGGCCCAGTACTTC. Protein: CASSPPGLWAQYF.